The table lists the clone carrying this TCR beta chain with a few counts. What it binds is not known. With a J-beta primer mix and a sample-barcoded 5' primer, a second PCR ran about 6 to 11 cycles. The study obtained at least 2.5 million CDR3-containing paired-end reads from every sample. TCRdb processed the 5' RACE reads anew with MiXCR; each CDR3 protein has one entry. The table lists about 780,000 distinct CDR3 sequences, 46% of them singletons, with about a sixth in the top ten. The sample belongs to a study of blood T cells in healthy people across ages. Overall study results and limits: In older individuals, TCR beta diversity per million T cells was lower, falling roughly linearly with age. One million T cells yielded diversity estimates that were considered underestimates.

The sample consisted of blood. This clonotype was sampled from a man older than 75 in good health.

The CDR3 reads CASGTGVSPLHF. The DNA for the CDR3 is TGTGCAAGCGGGACAGGGGTTTCACCCCTCCACTTT. The chain has TRBV28 and TRBJ1-6, with 10 bases identical to TRBD1. Germline lookup yields CDR1 MDHEN and CDR2 SYDVKM. The CDR3 is made up of 12 amino acids. The full variable domain, with the rest looked up from reference TRBV28 and TRBJ1-6, is DVKVTQSSRYLVKRTGEKVFLECVQDMDHENMFWYRQDPGLGLRLIYFSYDVKMKEKGDIPEGYSVSREKKERFSLILESASTNQTSMYLCASGTGVSPLHFGNGTRLTVT.